The 29 T cell receptor beta chains below all came from one sample that was sequenced in a study of T cell clonality in common variable immunodeficiency. Profiled with immunoSEQ multiplex PCR; TCRdb holds only in-frame clones, not every one. There are roughly 50,000 clones in the sample, none observed a single time. Input material: peripheral blood mononuclear cells. The receptor source for this set is a person aged 18-69 years in good health.

The sample holds many counts of this clone. CDR3 amino acids: CASSIRDRGPYEQYF. The DNA read from the CDR3 is TGTGCCAGCAGCATCCGAGACAGGGGACCCTACGAG. The chain couples TRBV2 to TRBJ2-7, with TRBD1 matching 8 bases. The CDR3 end is not reached by the read, which stops 3 residues before it; the germline J gene fills it in. Germline V gives CDR1 SNHLY, CDR2 FYNNEI. The CDR3 contains 15 residues. With 6 bases clipped from V and 2 bases from J, the junction kept 9 bases outside the gene matches.

This clone was seen a few times. With the read ending 3 residues before the CDR3 end, the germline J gene is used to fill in that end. This chain links TRBV11-1 with TRBJ2-7; D unresolved. Trimming shortened V by 2 bases and J by 2 bases, and 13 bases separated the two germline ends. The CDR3 has 15 residues. Germline-derived CDR1 and CDR2 are SGHAT and FQDESV (reference sequence). The CDR3 loop reads CASSLSTRSAYEQYF. The covered CDR3 bases are TGTGCCAGCAGCTTATCAACTCGTTCGGCCTACGAG.

This clone was seen ten or more times. This CDR3 reads CASSQNSRALNTEAFF. CDR3 DNA (partial): TGTGCCAGCAGCCAAAACTCCAGGGCCCTGAACACTGAA. This chain links TRBV4-2 with TRBJ1-1; tentative D call: TRBD1 (5 bases). The sequenced fragment ends 3 residues before the CDR3 boundary, so the rest is inferred from the germline J gene. There are 16 residues in the CDR3. V was shortened by 2 bases and J by 0 bases, with 13 bases between the two germline ends. The germline V gene has CDR1 LGHNA and CDR2 YNFKEQ.

The sample holds a few counts of this clone. From the germline J gene comes the end of the CDR3, since the read stops 3 residues before it. The gene calls are TRBV5-6 and TRBJ1-2; 9 bases agree with TRBD1. CDR1 is SGHDT and CDR2 is YYEEEE in the germline V gene. The CDR3 is 15 amino acids. Trimming took 2 bases from V and 2 from J; bases not matched to a gene: 4. CDR3 DNA (partial): TGTGCCAGCAGCTTAGGGGACAGGGACAACTATGGC. Its translation: CASSLGDRDNYG. Given in full, the CDR3 is CASSLGDRDNYGYTF.

A remark on this clone: The read halts 3 residues ahead of the CDR3 end, with the missing end drawn from the germline J gene. This chain connects TRBV29-1 to TRBJ2-7, with a tentative D call TRBD1 (5 bases). Germline V lookup: CDR1 SQVTM, CDR2 ANQGSEA. The CDR3 is 11 amino acids. The V end was cut by 7 bases, the J end by 3 bases, with 10 bases between. CDR3: CSADSDYEQYF. Incomplete CDR3 DNA: TGCAGCGCAGACAGTGACTACGAG.

This clone was found many times. The read halts 3 residues ahead of the CDR3 end, with the missing end drawn from the germline J gene. The gene calls are TRBV5-1 and TRBJ2-2; 7 nucleotides align to TRBD1. The CDR3 contains 16 residues. Looked up from germline, CDR1 is SGHRS and CDR2 is YFSETQ. V shed 4 bases and J 4 bases; nucleotides not matched to a gene: 10. The covered CDR3 bases are TGCGCCAGCAGCCTGACAGGGTCCTTTTTCACCGGGGAG. Protein product: CASSLTGSFFTGE. The whole CDR3 sequence reads CASSLTGSFFTGELFF. Supplemented by reference TRBV5-1 and TRBJ2-2, the full variable domain reads KAGVTQTPRYLIKTRGQQVTLSCSPISGHRSVSWYQQTPGQGLQFLFEYFSETQRNKGNFPGRFSGRQFSNSRSEMNVSTLELGDSALYLCASSLTGSFFTGELFFGEGSRLTVL.

This clone occurred many times. The sequence runs out 3 residues before the end of the CDR3; the remainder is reconstructed from the germline J gene. The chain employs TRBV10-1 and TRBJ1-1, with unresolved D. Trimming shortened V by 1 base and J by 5 bases, and 8 bases separated the two germline ends. CDR3 length equals 13 residues. CDR1 and CDR2 from the germline V gene are WNHNN and SYGVQD (reference sequence). The CDR3 sequence is CASSELCRTEAFF. Partial CDR3 DNA: TGCGCCAGCAGTGAGTTGTGCCGGACTGAA.

Many counts were recorded for this clone. Coverage ceases 3 residues before the CDR3 finishes, and the germline J gene fills in the end. The V call is TRBV5-1, the J call TRBJ2-2; 11 bases align to TRBD2. CDR1 is SGHRS and CDR2 is YFSETQ in the germline V gene. J was trimmed by 7 bases and V by 5 bases; bases with no gene match: 4. The CDR3 spans 14 residues. Here the CDR3 reads CASRRGLAVGELFF. The sequenced part of the CDR3 DNA is TGCGCCAGCAGGCGGGGACTAGCGGTCGGGGAG.

This clone came up many times. The read ends 3 residues before the CDR3 terminus; that terminus is restored from the germline J gene. The genes are TRBV30 and TRBJ2-3; D gene unclear. The CDR3 has 13 amino acids. V was trimmed by 1 base and J by 4 bases, leaving 9 bases between them. Germline CDR1 GTSNPN, CDR2 SVGIG (reference sequence). The CDR3 spells CAWSEQVPDTQYF. Partial CDR3 DNA: TGTGCCTGGAGTGAGCAGGTTCCAGATACG.

Only a few counts were recorded for this clone. The CDR3 end falls 3 residues outside the read, so it is completed with the germline J gene. The rearrangement uses TRBV2 and TRBJ1-5; 8 bases match TRBD1. This CDR3 spans 15 amino acids. V lost 6 bases, J lost 0 bases, and 4 bases stayed unmatched. Per germline, CDR1 SNHLY and CDR2 FYNNEI. Here the CDR3 reads CASRPDRVSNQPQHF. CDR3 bases read: TGTGCCAGCAGGCCGGACAGGGTTAGCAATCAGCCC.

This clone was recorded many times. Sequencing ends 3 residues short of the CDR3 end; the germline J gene provides the rest. The chain combines TRBV7-1 with TRBJ2-1, with 14 positions matching TRBD2. TRBV7-1 is an open reading frame whose function is uncertain. V lost 3 bases, J lost 0 bases, and 10 bases stayed unmatched. This CDR3 comprises 20 residues. Partial CDR3 DNA: TGTGCCAGCAGCTCGCCTCCGGGACTAGCGGGAGAGAGCTCCTACAATGAG. It encodes CASSSPPGLAGESSYNE. From start to end, the CDR3 is CASSSPPGLAGESSYNEQFF.

This clone was observed many times. The CDR3 is cut off 3 residues early in the read; its end comes from the germline J gene. V usage is TRBV20-1 and J usage is TRBJ2-7, with TRBD2 matching 7 bases. The J segment lost 3 bases and the V segment lost 6 bases, leaving 8 bases of the junction unmatched. The germline V gene has CDR1 DFQATT and CDR2 SNEGSKA (reference sequence). The CDR3 is 13 amino acids. Partial CDR3 DNA: TGCAGTGCGGGTCTGGAGCGGGGCTACGAG. Protein sequence: CSAGLERGYE. In full, the CDR3 is CSAGLERGYEQYF.

At least ten counts were recorded for this clone. The sequence runs out 3 residues before the end of the CDR3; the remainder is reconstructed from the germline J gene. The chain combines TRBV30 with TRBJ2-1, with 8 nucleotides matching TRBD2. The CDR3 length is 14 residues. V was pared by 2 bases and J by 0 bases, with 0 bases of the junction left unmatched. CDR1 is GTSNPN and CDR2 is SVGIG in the germline V gene (reference sequence). CDR3 residues: CAWSSGSSYNEQFF. CDR3 bases read: TGTGCCTGGAGTAGCGGGAGCTCCTACAATGAG.

In its sample, this clone was seen many times. The germline gene is not matched at one end of the junction; a read error may be the cause. The read gets to within 3 residues of the CDR3 end, and the germline J gene fills in the rest. The rearrangement joins TRBV4-2 to TRBJ2-3, with D uncertain. Germline values: CDR1 LGHNA, CDR2 YNFKEQ. The CDR3 loop spans 15 amino acids. Here the CDR3 reads CASSQDVSAADTQYF. The DNA read from the CDR3 is TGCGCCAGCAGCCAAGATGTCAGTGCGGCAGATACG.

This clone was found many times. The observed sequence ends 3 residues before the CDR3 terminus, with the missing tail filled in from the germline J gene. This sequence joins TRBV20-1 and TRBJ2-3, with a weak D call TRBD2 (5 bases). The CDR3 contains 17 residues. Per the germline V gene, CDR1 is DFQATT and CDR2 is SNEGSKA (reference sequence). Trimming pared 5 bases from V and 5 bases from J, leaving 26 bases between. Partial CDR3 DNA: TGCAGTGCTCTCCTAACTAGGCCCGTCCGGGATTTAGATACG. It translates to CSALLTRPVRDLDT. The CDR3, in full, reads CSALLTRPVRDLDTQYF.

This clone appeared many times. Read sequence stops 3 residues before the CDR3 end, and the germline J gene provides the missing end. The V and J genes are TRBV5-1 and TRBJ1-4; 9 bases align to TRBD1. V gave up 3 bases and J gave up 7 bases; unmatched junction bases: 7. This CDR3 spans 15 amino acids. From germline, CDR1 is SGHRS and CDR2 YFSETQ. CDR3 DNA, as far as it was read: TGCGCCAGCAGCTCTGAGGGACAGGGTGGTGAAAAA. It encodes CASSSEGQGGEK. In full, the CDR3 reads CASSSEGQGGEKLFF.

A word on this clone: A much larger clonotype is one base distant, so this may be a read error. The read ends 3 residues shy of where the CDR3 ends; the end is completed using the germline J gene. This chain uses TRBV2 with TRBJ2-2; 8 bases fit TRBD1. Germline V CDR1 and CDR2: SNHLY, FYNNEI. The CDR3 loop spans 18 amino acids. CDR3 DNA, as far as it was read: TGTGCCAGCAGTCCCCCGCGGACAGGGCTCTCTGGGGCCAACGTG. The encoded protein is CASSPPRTGLSGANV. The entire CDR3 reads CASSPPRTGLSGANVLFF.

The sample holds many counts of this clone. The read halts 3 residues ahead of the CDR3 end, with the missing end drawn from the germline J gene. This chain links TRBV20-1 with TRBJ2-2; D might be TRBD1 (6 bases). There are 14 residues in the CDR3. Germline CDR1 reads DFQATT; CDR2 reads SNEGSKA (reference sequence). Trimming cost V 5 bases and J 9 bases, with 19 bases left between them. The part of the CDR3 DNA that was read is TGCAGTGCTCCACCGGGCAGGGGATCCCGGGAG. Translating it yields CSAPPGRGSRE. The CDR3 in full is CSAPPGRGSRELFF.

Remarks on this clone: Sequencing ends 3 residues short of the CDR3 end; the germline J gene provides the rest. V gene TRBV14 combines with J gene TRBJ2-7, with a possible D match to TRBD1 (5 bases). Germline lookup yields CDR1 SGHDN and CDR2 FVKESK. Deletions cut 1 base from V and 0 bases from J, with 13 bases between. There are 16 residues in the CDR3. CDR3 DNA (partial): TGTGCCAGCAGCCAAGTCTACGGACATAACTCCTACGAG. It yields the protein CASSQVYGHNSYE. In full, the CDR3 reads CASSQVYGHNSYEQYF. Full variable domain (rest looked up from reference TRBV14 and TRBJ2-7): EAGVTQFPSHSVIEKGQTVTLRCDPISGHDNLYWYRRVMGKEIKFLLHFVKESKQDESGMPNNRFLAERTGGTYSTLKVQPAELEDSGVYFCASSQVYGHNSYEQYFGPGTRLTVT.

This clone has ten or more counts. From the germline J gene comes the end of the CDR3, since the read stops 3 residues before it. J is TRBJ2-7 and V is TRBV19; 7 bases are shared with TRBD1. Germline CDR1 is LNHDA and CDR2 is SQIVND (reference sequence). The CDR3 covers 14 residues. J gave up 1 base and V 1 base, and 1 base lay outside the gene matches. The CDR3 loop reads CASSIGTGSYEQYF. The DNA read from the CDR3 is TGTGCCAGTAGTATAGGGACAGGTTCCTACGAG.

This clone was seen ten or more times. The read comes to an end 3 residues before the CDR3 does, leaving the germline J gene to fill in the end. The J gene is TRBJ2-1, the V gene TRBV5-1, with 10 bases lining up with TRBD2. Germline loops: CDR1 SGHRS, CDR2 YFSETQ. The CDR3 is 16 residues long. V trimming: 4 bases; J trimming: 2 bases; junction bases outside the gene matches: 6. The CDR3 sequence: CASSETSGIPYNEQFF. The CDR3 DNA, read in part, is TGCGCCAGCAGCGAAACTAGCGGGATTCCCTACAATGAG. Variable domain in full (rest from reference TRBV5-1 and TRBJ2-1): KAGVTQTPRYLIKTRGQQVTLSCSPISGHRSVSWYQQTPGQGLQFLFEYFSETQRNKGNFPGRFSGRQFSNSRSEMNVSTLELGDSALYLCASSETSGIPYNEQFFGPGTRLTVL.

This clone was picked up many times. The read halts 3 residues ahead of the CDR3 end, with the missing end drawn from the germline J gene. The J gene is TRBJ2-5, the V gene TRBV10-3, with 10 bases matching TRBD2. Unmatched junction bases numbered 9, after V lost 3 bases and J lost 5 bases. The CDR3 runs to 16 residues. Germline V gene sequence: CDR1 ENHRY, CDR2 SYGVKD. CDR3 DNA (partial): TGTGCCATCAGTGACGTCGGGACTAGCGCACGGGAGACC. Translating gives CAISDVGTSARET. The whole CDR3 region reads CAISDVGTSARETQYF.

This clone was recorded at least ten times. The read ends 3 residues early relative to the CDR3; the germline J gene fills the gap. The rearrangement uses TRBV19 and TRBJ2-2; D is unclear. This CDR3 has 13 amino acids. Germline-derived CDR1 and CDR2 are LNHDA and SQIVND (reference sequence). V was shortened by 4 bases and J by 8 bases, with 11 bases between the two germline ends. The CDR3 DNA, read in part, is TGTGCCAGTAGTACTCTCCCAAGGGGGGAG. This encodes CASSTLPRGE. The whole CDR3 sequence reads CASSTLPRGELFF.

This clone appeared a few times. A read error may account for a junction end that differs from germline. The read halts 3 residues ahead of the CDR3 end, with the missing end drawn from the germline J gene. This chain connects TRBV7-7 to TRBJ1-2; tentatively, D is TRBD1 (6 bases). Germline values: CDR1 SSHAT, CDR2 FNYEAQ (reference sequence). This CDR3 is built from 14 residues. CDR3 bases read: TGTGCTAGCAGCTTCAGACTCCGGGACACTGAC. It encodes CASSFRLRDTD. The complete CDR3 sequence is CASSFRLRDTDYTF. Based on the CDR3 plus reference TRBV7-7 and TRBJ1-2, the full variable domain is GAGVSQSPRYKVTKRGQDVTLRCDPISSHATLYWYQQALGQGPEFLTYFNYEAQPDKSGLPSDRFSAERPEGSISTLTIQRTEQRDSAMYRCASSFRLRDTDYTFGSGTRLTVV.

The table lists this clone with many counts. Coverage ceases 3 residues before the CDR3 finishes, and the germline J gene fills in the end. The chain recombines TRBV20-1 with TRBJ2-3; weak D call: TRBD2 (6 bases). Germline V gives CDR1 DFQATT, CDR2 SNEGSKA (reference sequence). Trimming removed 3 bases from V and 4 bases from J, with 20 bases in between. CDR3 length equals 16 residues. Incomplete CDR3 DNA: TGCAGTGCTAGCGGGGGAGGAGGGATGGGAGCAGATACG. Its protein product is CSASGGGGMGADT. The whole CDR3 is CSASGGGGMGADTQYF.

In regard to this clone: The observed sequence ends 3 residues before the CDR3 terminus, with the missing tail filled in from the germline J gene. This sequence joins TRBV7-2 and TRBJ2-1; 10 bases line up with TRBD1. V shed 3 bases and J 6 bases; nucleotides not matched to a gene: 5. Looked up from germline, CDR1 is SGHTA and CDR2 is FQGNSA. This CDR3 has 15 residues. The CDR3 sequence is CASSFGGTGVNEQFF. CDR3 DNA (partial): TGTGCCAGCAGCTTTGGGGGGACAGGGGTCAATGAG.

This clone was counted many times. From the germline J gene comes the end of the CDR3, since the read stops 3 residues before it. V is TRBV20-1 and J is TRBJ2-7; 11 bases agree with TRBD2. The germline V gene encodes CDR1 DFQATT and CDR2 SNEGSKA (reference sequence). The length of the CDR3 is 15 residues. Trimming at V came to 3 bases and at J to 1 base, leaving 5 bases not matched to a gene. CDR3 bases read: TGCAGTGCTAGCGACGGGACTAGCGGTTCCTACGAG. It is translated as CSASDGTSGSYE. The full CDR3 reads CSASDGTSGSYEQYF.

This clone came up a few times. The read ends 3 residues early relative to the CDR3; the germline J gene fills the gap. This chain links TRBV19 with TRBJ2-3; D is possibly TRBD2 (6 bases). From germline, CDR1 is LNHDA and CDR2 SQIVND (reference sequence). This CDR3 is 17 amino acids long. CDR3 DNA, as far as it was read: TGTGCCAGTAGTAGGGATCACGGGAGAGGGGATCAAGAGACG. It is translated as CASSRDHGRGDQET. The CDR3 as a whole reads CASSRDHGRGDQETQYF.

This clone was counted many times. The CDR3 goes on 3 residues after the read ends, and that part is filled in from the germline J gene. This chain connects TRBV20-1 to TRBJ1-3, with 7 bases matching TRBD1. V was pared by 0 bases and J by 4 bases, with 6 bases of the junction left unmatched. The CDR3 spans 15 residues. Germline-derived CDR1 and CDR2 are DFQATT and SNEGSKA (reference sequence). The CDR3 protein is CSARDGAGGGNTIYF. The sequenced CDR3 bases are TGCAGTGCTAGAGATGGGGCAGGGGGAGGAAACACC.